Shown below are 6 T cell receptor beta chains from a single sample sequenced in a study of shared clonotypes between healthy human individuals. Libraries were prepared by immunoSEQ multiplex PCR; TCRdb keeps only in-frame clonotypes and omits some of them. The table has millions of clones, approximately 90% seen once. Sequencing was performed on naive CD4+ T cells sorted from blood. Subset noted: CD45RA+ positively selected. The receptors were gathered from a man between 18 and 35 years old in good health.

The CDR3 coding sequence is TGCAGCGTACTAAGGGTGGACACTGAAGCTTTCTTT. Amino acids: CSVLRVDTEAFF. The V and J genes are TRBV29-1 and TRBJ1-1; D unclear. CDR3 length: 12 amino acids. The germline V gene encodes CDR1 SQVTM and CDR2 ANQGSEA. Trimming removed 6 bases from V and 3 bases from J, with 11 bases in between. The full variable domain, with the rest looked up from reference TRBV29-1 and TRBJ1-1, is SAVISQKPSRDICQRGTSLTIQCQVDSQVTMMFWYRQQPGQSLTLIATANQGSEATYESGFVIDKFPISRPNLTFSTLTVSNMSPEDSSIYLCSVLRVDTEAFFGQGTRLTVV.

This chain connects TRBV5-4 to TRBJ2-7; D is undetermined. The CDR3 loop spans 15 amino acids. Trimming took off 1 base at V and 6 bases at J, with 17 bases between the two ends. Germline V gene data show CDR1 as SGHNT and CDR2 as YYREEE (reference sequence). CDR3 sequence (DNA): TGTGCCAGCAGCTTGAGTGGCGGTCGCCGCCCCGAGCAGTACTTC. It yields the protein CASSLSGGRRPEQYF. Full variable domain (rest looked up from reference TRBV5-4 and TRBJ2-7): ETGVTQSPTHLIKTRGQQVTLRCSSQSGHNTVSWYQQALGQGPQFIFQYYREEENGRGNFPPRFSGLQFPNYSSELNVNALELDDSALYLCASSLSGGRRPEQYFGPGTRLTVT.

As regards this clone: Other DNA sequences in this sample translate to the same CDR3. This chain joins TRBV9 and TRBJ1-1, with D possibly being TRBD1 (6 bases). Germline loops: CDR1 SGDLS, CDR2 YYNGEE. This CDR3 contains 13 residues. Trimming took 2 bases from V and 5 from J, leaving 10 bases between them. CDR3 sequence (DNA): TGTGCCAGCAGCGTTCTTCAGGGGACTGAAGCTTTCTTT. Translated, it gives CASSVLQGTEAFF.

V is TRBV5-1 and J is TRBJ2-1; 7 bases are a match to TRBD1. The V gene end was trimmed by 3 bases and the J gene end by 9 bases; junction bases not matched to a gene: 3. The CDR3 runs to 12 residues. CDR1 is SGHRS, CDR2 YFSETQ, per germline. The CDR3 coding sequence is TGCGCCAGCAGCTCCCCAGGGGGTGAGCAGTTCTTC. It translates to CASSSPGGEQFF. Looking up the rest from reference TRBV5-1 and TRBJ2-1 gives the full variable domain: KAGVTQTPRYLIKTRGQQVTLSCSPISGHRSVSWYQQTPGQGLQFLFEYFSETQRNKGNFPGRFSGRQFSNSRSEMNVSTLELGDSALYLCASSSPGGEQFFGPGTRLTVL.

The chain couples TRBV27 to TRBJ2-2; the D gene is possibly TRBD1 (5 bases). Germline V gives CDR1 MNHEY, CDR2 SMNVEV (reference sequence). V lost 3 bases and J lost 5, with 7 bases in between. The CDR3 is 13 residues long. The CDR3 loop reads CASSFRVTGELFF. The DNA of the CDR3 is TGTGCCAGCAGTTTCAGGGTGACCGGGGAGCTGTTTTTT.

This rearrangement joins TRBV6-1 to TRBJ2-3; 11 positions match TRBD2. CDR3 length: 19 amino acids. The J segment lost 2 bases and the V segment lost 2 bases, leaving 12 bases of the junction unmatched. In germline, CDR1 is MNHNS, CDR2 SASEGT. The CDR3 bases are TGTGCCAGCAGTGAATATAAGCTAGCGGGGGGTCCGATCACAGATACGCAGTATTTT. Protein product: CASSEYKLAGGPITDTQYF.